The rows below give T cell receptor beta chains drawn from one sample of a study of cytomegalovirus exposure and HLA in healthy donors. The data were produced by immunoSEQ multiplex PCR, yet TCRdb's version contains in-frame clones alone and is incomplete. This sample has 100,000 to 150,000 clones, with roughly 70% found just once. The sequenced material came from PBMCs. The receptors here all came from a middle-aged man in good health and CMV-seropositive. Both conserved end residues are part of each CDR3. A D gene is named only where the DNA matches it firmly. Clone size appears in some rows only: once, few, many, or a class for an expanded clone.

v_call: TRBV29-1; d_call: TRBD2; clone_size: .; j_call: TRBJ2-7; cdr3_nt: TGCAGCGTTGCCGGGACAAACCGGGGCGGGAGGGCATACGAGCAGTGCTTC; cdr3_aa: CSVAGTNRGGRAYEQCF
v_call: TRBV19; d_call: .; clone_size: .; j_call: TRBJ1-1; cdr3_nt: TGTGCCAGTCTGACACGGACTGAGTTGGGCACTGAAGCTTTCTTT; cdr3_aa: CASLTRTELGTEAFF
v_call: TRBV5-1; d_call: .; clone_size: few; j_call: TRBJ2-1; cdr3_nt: TGCGCCAGCAGCTTTAGCGGCAGCTCCTACAATGAGCAGTTCTTC; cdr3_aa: CASSFSGSSYNEQFF
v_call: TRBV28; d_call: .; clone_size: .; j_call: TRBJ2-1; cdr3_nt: TGTGCCAGCGGGAGTAGTTGGGAGAATGAGCAGTTCTTC; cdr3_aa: CASGSSWENEQFF
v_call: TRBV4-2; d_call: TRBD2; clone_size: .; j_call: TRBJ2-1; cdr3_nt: TGTGCCAGCAGCCCTCACGGAAGGACTAGCGGCTTGATTTCTTACAATGAGCAGTTCTTC; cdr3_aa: CASSPHGRTSGLISYNEQFF
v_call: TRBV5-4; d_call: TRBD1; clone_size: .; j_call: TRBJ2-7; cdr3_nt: TGTGCCAGCAGCCCGGACAGGGCCACCTACGAGCAGTACTTC; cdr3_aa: CASSPDRATYEQYF
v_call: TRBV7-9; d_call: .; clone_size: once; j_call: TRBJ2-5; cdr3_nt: TGTGCCAGCAGCTCACCCTCGGGACTGTCAAGGGAGACCCAGTACTTC; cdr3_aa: CASSSPSGLSRETQYF
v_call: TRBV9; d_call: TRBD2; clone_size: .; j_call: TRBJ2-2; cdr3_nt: TGTGCCAGCAGCGCCGGGACTAGCGACACCGGGGAGCTGTTTTTT; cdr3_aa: CASSAGTSDTGELFF
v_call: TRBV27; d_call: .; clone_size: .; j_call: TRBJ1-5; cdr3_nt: TGTGCCAGCAGTTTTCATGGACTGAATCAGCCCCAGCATTTT; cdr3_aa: CASSFHGLNQPQHF
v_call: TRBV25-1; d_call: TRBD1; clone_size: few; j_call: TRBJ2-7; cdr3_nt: TGTGCCAGCGGCGTGGGACAGGGGTTCTACGAGCAGTACTTC; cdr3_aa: CASGVGQGFYEQYF
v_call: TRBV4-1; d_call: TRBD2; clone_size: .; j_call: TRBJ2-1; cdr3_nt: TGCGCCAGCAGCCAAGAGACCCGGCTAGCGGGACGCTACAATGAGCAGTTCTTC; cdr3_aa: CASSQETRLAGRYNEQFF
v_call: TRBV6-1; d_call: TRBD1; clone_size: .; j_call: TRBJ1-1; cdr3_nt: TGTGCCAGCAGTGACGCCGGGACAGGGCCTGAAGCTTTCTTT; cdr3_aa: CASSDAGTGPEAFF
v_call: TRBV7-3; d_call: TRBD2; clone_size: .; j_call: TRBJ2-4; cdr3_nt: TGTGCCAGCAGCTTATCCCAGCGGGAGGGCCCGAGCATTCAGTACTTC; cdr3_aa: CASSLSQREGPSIQYF
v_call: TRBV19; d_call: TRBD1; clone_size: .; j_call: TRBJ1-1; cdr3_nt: TGTGCCAGTAGTCCAGACAGGGTTTCGAACACTGAAGCTTTCTTT; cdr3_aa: CASSPDRVSNTEAFF
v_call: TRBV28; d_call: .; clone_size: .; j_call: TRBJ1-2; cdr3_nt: TGTGCCAGCAGCGGGAAGGGTCGGGAATATGGCTACACCTTC; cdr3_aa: CASSGKGREYGYTF
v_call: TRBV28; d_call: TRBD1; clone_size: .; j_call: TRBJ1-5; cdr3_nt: TGTGCCAGCAGTTCGACAGGGGTTCTCGGCAATCAGCCCCAGCATTTT; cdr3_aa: CASSSTGVLGNQPQHF
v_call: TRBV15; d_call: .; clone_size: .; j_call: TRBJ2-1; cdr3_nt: TGTGCCACCAGCAGAGCCAGAGGCAGCTCCTACAATGAGCAGTTCTTC; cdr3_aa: CATSRARGSSYNEQFF
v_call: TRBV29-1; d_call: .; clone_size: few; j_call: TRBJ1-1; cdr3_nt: TGCAGCGTTGAAGATGGACAAAGGAACACTGAAGCTTTCTTT; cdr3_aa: CSVEDGQRNTEAFF
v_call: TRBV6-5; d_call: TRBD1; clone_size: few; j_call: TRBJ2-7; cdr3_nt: TGTGCCAGCAGTTACGGCGGGACAGGATCCTACGAGCAGTACTTC; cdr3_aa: CASSYGGTGSYEQYF
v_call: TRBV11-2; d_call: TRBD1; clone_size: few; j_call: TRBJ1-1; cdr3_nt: TGTGCCAGCAGCATCCTGGGACAGAAAAGAAAGAACACTGAAGCTTTCTTT; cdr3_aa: CASSILGQKRKNTEAFF
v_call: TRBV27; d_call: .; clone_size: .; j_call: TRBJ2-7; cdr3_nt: TGTGCCAGCAGTTCCTCAGGCCCGGGACAACCGCACCACGAGCAGTACTTC; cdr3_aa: CASSSSGPGQPHHEQYF
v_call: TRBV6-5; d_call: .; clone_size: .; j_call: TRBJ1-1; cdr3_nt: TGTGCCAGCAGTTACTCGACAACGAAGTATGCTTTCTTT; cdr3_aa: CASSYSTTKYAFF
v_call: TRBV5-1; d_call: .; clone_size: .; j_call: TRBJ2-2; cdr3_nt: TGCGCCAGCACCGAAATCCGGGGAAGGGAGCTGTTTTTT; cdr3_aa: CASTEIRGRELFF
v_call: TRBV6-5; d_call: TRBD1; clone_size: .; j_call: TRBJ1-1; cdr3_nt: TGTGCCAGCGGCTTACAGGGGGGCAACACTGAAGCTTTCTTT; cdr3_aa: CASGLQGGNTEAFF
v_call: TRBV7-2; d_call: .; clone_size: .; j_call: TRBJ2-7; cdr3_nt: TGTGCCAGCAGCTTAGCAGGGACTCTTTACGAGCAGTACTTC; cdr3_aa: CASSLAGTLYEQYF
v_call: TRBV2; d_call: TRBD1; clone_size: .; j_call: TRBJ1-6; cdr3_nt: TGTGCCAGCAGCGGGGGACAGGGGGATAATTCACCCCTCCACTTT; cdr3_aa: CASSGGQGDNSPLHF
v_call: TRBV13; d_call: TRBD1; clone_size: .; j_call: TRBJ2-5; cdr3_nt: TGTGCCAGCAGCCTAAGGACAGGGGGCTTTTCGGAGACCCAGTACTTC; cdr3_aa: CASSLRTGGFSETQYF
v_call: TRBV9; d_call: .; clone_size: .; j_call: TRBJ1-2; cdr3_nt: TGTGCCAGCAGCGTATCTCAGGGAGGGGCGGGCTATGGCTACACCTTC; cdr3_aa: CASSVSQGGAGYGYTF
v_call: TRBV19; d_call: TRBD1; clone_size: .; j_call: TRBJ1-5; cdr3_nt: TGTGCCAGTGGATGGACAGGAAATCAGCCCCAGCATTTT; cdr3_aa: CASGWTGNQPQHF
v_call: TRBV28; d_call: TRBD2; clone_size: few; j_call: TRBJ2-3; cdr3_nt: TGTGCCAGCAGTCCGGGGGATTTTAGCGGGTATACGCAGTATTTT; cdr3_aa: CASSPGDFSGYTQYF
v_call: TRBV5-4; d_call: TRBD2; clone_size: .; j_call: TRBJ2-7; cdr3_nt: TGTGCCAGCAGCTTCGCGACTAGCGGGCTCTACGAGCAGTACTTC; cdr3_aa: CASSFATSGLYEQYF
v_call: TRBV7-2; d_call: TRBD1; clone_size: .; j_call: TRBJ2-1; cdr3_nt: TGTGCCAGCAGCCGGGACAGGGGTCCCAATGAGCAGTTCTTC; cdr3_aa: CASSRDRGPNEQFF
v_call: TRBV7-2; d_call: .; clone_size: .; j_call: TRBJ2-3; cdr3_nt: TGTGCCAGCATCGGCGGGGGCACAGATACGCAGTATTTT; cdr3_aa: CASIGGGTDTQYF
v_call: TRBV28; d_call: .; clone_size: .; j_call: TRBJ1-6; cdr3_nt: TGTGCCAGCAGTTTCACAGGGAGCAATTCACCCCTCCACTTT; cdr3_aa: CASSFTGSNSPLHF
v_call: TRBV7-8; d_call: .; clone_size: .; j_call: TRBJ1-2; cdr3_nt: TGTGCCAGCAGCTTAAACAGTAACTATGGCTACACCTTC; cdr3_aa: CASSLNSNYGYTF
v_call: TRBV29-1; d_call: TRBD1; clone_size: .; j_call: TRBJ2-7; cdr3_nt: TGCAGCGTTGAAGATACGGGACAGGGGGCCTACGAGCAGTACTTC; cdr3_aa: CSVEDTGQGAYEQYF
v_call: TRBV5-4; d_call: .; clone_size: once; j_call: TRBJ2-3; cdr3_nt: TGTGCCAGCAGCCGTATTACAGATACGCAGTATTTT; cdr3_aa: CASSRITDTQYF
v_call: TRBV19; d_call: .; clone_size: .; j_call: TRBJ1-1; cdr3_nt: TGTGCCAGTAGTATGGCAGGGCACACTGAAGCTTTCTTT; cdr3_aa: CASSMAGHTEAFF
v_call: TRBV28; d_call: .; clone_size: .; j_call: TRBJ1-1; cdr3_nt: TGTGCCAGTCTCCCCCAGGGTTGGGTAGCGGGAGCTTTCTTT; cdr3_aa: CASLPQGWVAGAFF
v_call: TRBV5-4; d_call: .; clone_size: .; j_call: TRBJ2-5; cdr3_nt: TGTGCCAGCAGCCCCGCTCGGGGGGACACCGAGTACTTC; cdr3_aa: CASSPARGDTEYF
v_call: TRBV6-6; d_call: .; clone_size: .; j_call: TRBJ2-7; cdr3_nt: TGTGCCAGCGGAGGGTTACCCCTTACCGGGGAGCAGTACTTC; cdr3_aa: CASGGLPLTGEQYF
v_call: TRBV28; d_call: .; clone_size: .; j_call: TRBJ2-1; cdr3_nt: TGTGCCAGCAGTCCAGGGTTCTCCTACAATGAGCAGTTCTTC; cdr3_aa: CASSPGFSYNEQFF
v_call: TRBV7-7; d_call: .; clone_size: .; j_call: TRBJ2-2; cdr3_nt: TGTGCCAGCAGCTTAGGAGCTGCTGGCACCGGGGAGCTGTTTTTT; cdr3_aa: CASSLGAAGTGELFF
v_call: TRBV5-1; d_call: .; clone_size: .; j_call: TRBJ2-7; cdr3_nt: TGCGCCAGCAGCCAGGACAGTGTTTCCTACGGGCAGTACTTC; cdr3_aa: CASSQDSVSYGQYF
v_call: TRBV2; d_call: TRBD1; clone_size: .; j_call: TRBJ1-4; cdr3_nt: TGTGCCAGCAGGAGGGGGACAGCGACTAATGAAAAACTGTTTTTT; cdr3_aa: CASRRGTATNEKLFF
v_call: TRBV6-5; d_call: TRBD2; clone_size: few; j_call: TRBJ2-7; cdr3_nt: TGTGCCAGCAGTTACTCCGGGACTAGCGGGTCCTACGAGCAGTACTTC; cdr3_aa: CASSYSGTSGSYEQYF
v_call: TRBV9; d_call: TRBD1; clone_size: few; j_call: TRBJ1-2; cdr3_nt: TGTGCCAGCAGTGTAAATGCCTTAGGGGGCCCCTATGGCTACACCTTC; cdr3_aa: CASSVNALGGPYGYTF